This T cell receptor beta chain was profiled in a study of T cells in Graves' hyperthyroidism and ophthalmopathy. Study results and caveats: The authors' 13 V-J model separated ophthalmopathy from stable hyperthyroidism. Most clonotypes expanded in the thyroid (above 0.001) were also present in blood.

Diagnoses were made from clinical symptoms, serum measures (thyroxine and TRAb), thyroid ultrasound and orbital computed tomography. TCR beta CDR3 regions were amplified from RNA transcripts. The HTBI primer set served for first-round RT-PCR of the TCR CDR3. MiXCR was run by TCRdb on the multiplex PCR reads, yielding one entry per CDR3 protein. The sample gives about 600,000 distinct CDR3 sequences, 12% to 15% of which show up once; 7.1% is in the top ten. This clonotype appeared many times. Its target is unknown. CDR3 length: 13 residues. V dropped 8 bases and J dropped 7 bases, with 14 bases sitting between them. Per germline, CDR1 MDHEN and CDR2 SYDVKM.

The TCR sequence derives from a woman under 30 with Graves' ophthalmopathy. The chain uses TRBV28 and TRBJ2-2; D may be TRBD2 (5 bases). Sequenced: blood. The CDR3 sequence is CASFPKEVGELFF. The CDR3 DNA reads TGTGCCAGCTTCCCGAAGGAGGTCGGGGAGCTGTTTTTT. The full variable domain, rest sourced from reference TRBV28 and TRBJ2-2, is DVKVTQSSRYLVKRTGEKVFLECVQDMDHENMFWYRQDPGLGLRLIYFSYDVKMKEKGDIPEGYSVSREKKERFSLILESASTNQTSMYLCASFPKEVGELFFGEGSRLTVL.